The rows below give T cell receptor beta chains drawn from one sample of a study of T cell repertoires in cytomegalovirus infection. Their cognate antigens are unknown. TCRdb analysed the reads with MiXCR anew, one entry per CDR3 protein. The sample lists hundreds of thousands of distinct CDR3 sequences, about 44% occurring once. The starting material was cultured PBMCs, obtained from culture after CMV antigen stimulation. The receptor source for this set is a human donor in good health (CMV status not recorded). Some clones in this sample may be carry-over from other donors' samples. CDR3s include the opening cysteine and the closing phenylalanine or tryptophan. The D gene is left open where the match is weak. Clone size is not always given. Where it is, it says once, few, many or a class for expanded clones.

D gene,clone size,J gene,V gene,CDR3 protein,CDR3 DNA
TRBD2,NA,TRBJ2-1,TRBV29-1,CSVNPLAGDNEQFF,TGCAGCGTTAATCCCCTAGCGGGAGACAATGAGCAGTTCTTC
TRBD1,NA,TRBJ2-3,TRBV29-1,CSVDGGRTGGPDTQYF,TGCAGCGTTGATGGGGGCCGGACAGGGGGCCCAGATACGCAGTATTTT
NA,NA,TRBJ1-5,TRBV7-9,CASSLNSGLSNQPQHF,TGTGCCAGCAGCTTAAACTCCGGATTGAGCAATCAGCCCCAGCATTTT
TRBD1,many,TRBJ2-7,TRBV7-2,CASSFRRTGGDEQYF,TGTGCCAGCAGCTTCCGTAGGACAGGGGGCGACGAGCAGTACTTC
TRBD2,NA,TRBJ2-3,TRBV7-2,CASSWAGTSGYF,TGTGCCAGCAGCTGGGCCGGGACTAGCGGGTATTTT
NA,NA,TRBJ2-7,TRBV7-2,CASSLTGTTYEQYF,TGTGCCAGCAGCTTAACGGGTACTACCTACGAGCAGTACTTC
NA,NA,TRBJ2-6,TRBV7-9,CASTGSGANVLTF,TGTGCCAGCACAGGCTCTGGGGCCAACGTCCTGACTTTC
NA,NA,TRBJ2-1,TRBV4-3,CASSQVATSIDEQFF,TGCGCCAGCAGCCAAGTCGCCACCTCCATAGATGAGCAGTTCTTC
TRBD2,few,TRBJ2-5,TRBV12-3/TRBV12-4,CASSLLAGRQETQYF,TGTGCCAGCAGTCTACTAGCGGGTCGGCAAGAGACCCAGTACTTC
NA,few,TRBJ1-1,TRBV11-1,CASNFGDTEAFF,TGTGCCAGCAATTTCGGGGACACTGAAGCTTTCTTT
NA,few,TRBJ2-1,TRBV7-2,CASSLRLSGSYNEQFF,TGTGCCAGCAGCTTAAGGTTAAGCGGATCCTACAATGAGCAGTTCTTC